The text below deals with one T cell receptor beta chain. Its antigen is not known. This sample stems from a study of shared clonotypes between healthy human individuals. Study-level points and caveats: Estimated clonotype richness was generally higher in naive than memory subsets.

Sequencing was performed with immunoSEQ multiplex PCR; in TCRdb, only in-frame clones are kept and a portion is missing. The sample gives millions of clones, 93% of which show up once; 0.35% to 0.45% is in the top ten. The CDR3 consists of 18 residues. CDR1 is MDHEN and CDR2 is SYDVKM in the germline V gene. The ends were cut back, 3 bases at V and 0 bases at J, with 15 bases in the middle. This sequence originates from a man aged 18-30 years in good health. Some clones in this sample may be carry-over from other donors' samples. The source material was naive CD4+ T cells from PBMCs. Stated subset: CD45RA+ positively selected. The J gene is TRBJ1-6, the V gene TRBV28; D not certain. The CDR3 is CASSLLAWKSSYNSPLHF. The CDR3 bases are TGTGCCAGCAGTTTGTTAGCTTGGAAGAGCTCCTATAATTCACCCCTCCACTTT.